The TCR beta chain described here comes from a study of siplizumab effects on memory and regulatory T cells. Broader study findings: Alloreactive sequences whose origin lay in unstimulated CD4+ memory cells were significantly reduced by siplizumab.

CDR1 is SGHKS and CDR2 is YYEKEE in the germline V gene (reference sequence). The ends were cut back, 0 bases at V and 2 bases at J, with 8 bases in the middle. The CDR3 sequence is 14 residues long. Here immunoSEQ multiplex PCR was the method, and the copy in TCRdb shows in-frame clones only, minus some. This sample yields tens of thousands of clones, of which about 90% are seen a single time; 0.3% to 0.45% belongs to the top ten. Comment on this clone: Its target is unknown.

The source material was naive CD8+ T cells sorted from blood. J is TRBJ1-2 and V is TRBV5-5; no definite D call. This sequence originates from a human donor in good health. DNA for the CDR3: TGTGCCAGCAGCTTGGTAGGCCTGAACTATGGCTACACCTTC. The encoded protein is CASSLVGLNYGYTF.